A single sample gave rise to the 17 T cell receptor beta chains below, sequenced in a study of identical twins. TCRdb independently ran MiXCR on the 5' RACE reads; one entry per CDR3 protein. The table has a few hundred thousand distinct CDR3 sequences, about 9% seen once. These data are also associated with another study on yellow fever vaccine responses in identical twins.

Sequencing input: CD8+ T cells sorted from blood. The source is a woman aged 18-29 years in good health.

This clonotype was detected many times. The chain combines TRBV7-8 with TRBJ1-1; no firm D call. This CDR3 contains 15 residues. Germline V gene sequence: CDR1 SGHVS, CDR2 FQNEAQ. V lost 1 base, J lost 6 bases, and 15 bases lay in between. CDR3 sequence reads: CASSLGVDGYPEAFF. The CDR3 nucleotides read TGTGCCAGCAGCTTAGGCGTCGATGGTTACCCTGAAGCTTTCTTT. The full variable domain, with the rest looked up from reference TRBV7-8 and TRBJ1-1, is GAGVSQSPRYKVAKRGQDVALRCDPISGHVSLFWYQQALGQGPEFLTYFQNEAQLDKSGLPSDRFFAERPEGSVSTLKIQRTQQEDSAVYLCASSLGVDGYPEAFFGQGTRLTVV.

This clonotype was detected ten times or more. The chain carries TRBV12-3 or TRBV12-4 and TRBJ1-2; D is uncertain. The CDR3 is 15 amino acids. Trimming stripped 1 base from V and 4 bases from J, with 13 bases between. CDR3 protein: CASSLDRGEAYGYTF. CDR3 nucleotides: TGTGCCAGCAGTTTAGACCGCGGCGAGGCCTATGGCTACACCTTC.

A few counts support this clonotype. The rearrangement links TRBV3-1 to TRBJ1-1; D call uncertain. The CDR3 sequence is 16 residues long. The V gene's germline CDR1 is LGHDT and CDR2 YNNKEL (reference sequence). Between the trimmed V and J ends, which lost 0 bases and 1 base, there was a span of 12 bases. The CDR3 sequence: CASSQDPGNWNTEAFF. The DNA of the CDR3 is TGTGCCAGCAGCCAAGACCCGGGGAATTGGAACACTGAAGCTTTCTTT.

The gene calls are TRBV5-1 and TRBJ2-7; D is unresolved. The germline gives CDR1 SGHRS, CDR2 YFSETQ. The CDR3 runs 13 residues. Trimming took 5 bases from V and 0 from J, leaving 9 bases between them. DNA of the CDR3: TGCGCCAGCAGGTGGTCCGCCTCCTACGAGCAGTACTTC. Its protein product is CASRWSASYEQYF. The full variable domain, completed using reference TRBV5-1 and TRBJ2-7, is KAGVTQTPRYLIKTRGQQVTLSCSPISGHRSVSWYQQTPGQGLQFLFEYFSETQRNKGNFPGRFSGRQFSNSRSEMNVSTLELGDSALYLCASRWSASYEQYFGPGTRLTVT.

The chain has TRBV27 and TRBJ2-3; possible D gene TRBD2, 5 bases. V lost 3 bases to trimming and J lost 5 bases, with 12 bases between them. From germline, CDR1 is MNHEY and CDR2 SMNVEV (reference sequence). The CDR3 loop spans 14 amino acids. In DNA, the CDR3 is TGTGCCAGCAGTTTGGCAAGGGCGGGAGATACGCAGTATTTT. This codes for CASSLARAGDTQYF.

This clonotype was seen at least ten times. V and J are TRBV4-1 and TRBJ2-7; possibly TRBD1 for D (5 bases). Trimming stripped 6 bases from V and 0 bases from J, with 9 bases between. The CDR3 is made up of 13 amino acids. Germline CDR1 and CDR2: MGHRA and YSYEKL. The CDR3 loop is CASSMGLSYEQYF. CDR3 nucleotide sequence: TGCGCCAGCAGTATGGGGCTCTCCTACGAGCAGTACTTC.

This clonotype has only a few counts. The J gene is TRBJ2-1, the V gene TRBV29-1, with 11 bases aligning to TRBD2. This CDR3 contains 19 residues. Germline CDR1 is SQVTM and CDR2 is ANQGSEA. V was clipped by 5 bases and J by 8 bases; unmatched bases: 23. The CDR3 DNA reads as TGCAGCGTTAGCCGCACCTTAGCTTCTAGCGGGGGGTTTAGAGATGAGCAGTTCTTC. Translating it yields CSVSRTLASSGGFRDEQFF.

Written as DNA, the CDR3 is TGTGCCAGCAGCTTATTATCCCCAGGGAAAGAGACCCAGTACTTC. It yields the protein CASSLLSPGKETQYF. This sequence joins TRBV11-2 and TRBJ2-5, with a weak D call TRBD1 (5 bases). V lost 2 bases and J lost 3, with 13 bases in between. The germline V gene has CDR1 SGHAT and CDR2 FQNNGV. CDR3 size: 15 residues.

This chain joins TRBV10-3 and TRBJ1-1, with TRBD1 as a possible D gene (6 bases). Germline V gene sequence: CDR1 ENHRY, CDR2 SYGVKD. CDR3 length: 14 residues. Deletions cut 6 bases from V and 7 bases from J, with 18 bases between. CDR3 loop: CAIRETGQQSEAFF. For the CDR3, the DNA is TGTGCCATCAGGGAAACGGGACAACAAAGTGAAGCTTTCTTT.

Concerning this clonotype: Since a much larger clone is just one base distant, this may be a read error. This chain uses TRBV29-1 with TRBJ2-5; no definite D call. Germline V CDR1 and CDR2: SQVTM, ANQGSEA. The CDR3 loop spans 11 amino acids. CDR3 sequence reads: CGVSPWGIQYF. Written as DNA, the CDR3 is TGCGGCGTTTCCCCTTGGGGTATCCAGTACTTC.

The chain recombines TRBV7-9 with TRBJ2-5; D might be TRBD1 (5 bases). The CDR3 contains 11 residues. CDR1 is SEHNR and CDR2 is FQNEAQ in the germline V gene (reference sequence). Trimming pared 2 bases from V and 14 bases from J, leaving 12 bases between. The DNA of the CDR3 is TGTGCCAGCAGCTTACAGGGTTCGGTTTACTTC. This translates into CASSLQGSVYF.

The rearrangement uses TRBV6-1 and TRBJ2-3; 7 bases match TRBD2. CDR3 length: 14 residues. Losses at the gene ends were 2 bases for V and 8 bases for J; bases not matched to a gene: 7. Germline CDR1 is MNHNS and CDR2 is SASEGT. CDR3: CASSEFRGGATQYF. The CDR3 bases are TGTGCCAGCAGTGAATTTAGGGGAGGGGCTACGCAGTATTTT.

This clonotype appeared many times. CDR3 nucleotides: TGTGCCAGCAGTTCGACAGTGACTGAAGCTTTCTTT. Amino acid sequence: CASSSTVTEAFF. The V call is TRBV12-3 or TRBV12-4, the J call TRBJ1-1; a weak D match, TRBD1 (5 bases). The CDR3 runs 12 residues. Trimming took 4 bases from V and 5 from J, leaving 8 bases between them.

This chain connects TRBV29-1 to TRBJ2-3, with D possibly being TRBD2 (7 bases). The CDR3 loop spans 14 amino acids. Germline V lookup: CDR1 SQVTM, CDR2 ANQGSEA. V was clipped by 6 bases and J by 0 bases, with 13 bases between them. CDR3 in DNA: TGCAGCGTAGGGAGGGGGGCTAGCACAGATACGCAGTATTTT. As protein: CSVGRGASTDTQYF.

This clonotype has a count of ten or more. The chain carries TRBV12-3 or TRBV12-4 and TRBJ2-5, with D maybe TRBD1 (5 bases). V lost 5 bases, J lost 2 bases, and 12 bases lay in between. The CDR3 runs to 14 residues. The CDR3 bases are TGTGCCAGCAGTCCCCAGGGTGTACAAGAGACCCAGTACTTC. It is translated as CASSPQGVQETQYF.

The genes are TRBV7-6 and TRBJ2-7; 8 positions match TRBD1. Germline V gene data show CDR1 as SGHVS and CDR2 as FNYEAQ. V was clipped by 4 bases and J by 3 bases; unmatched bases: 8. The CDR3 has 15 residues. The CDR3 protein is CASSSRQGPFYEQYF. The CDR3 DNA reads TGTGCCAGCAGCTCCCGACAGGGGCCCTTCTACGAGCAGTACTTC.

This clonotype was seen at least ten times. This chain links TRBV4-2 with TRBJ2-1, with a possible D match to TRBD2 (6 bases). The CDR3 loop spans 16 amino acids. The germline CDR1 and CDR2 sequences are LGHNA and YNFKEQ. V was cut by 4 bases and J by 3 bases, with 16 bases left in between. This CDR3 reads CASSLQTSSFYNEQFF. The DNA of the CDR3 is TGTGCCAGCAGCCTCCAGACTAGTTCCTTCTACAATGAGCAGTTCTTC.